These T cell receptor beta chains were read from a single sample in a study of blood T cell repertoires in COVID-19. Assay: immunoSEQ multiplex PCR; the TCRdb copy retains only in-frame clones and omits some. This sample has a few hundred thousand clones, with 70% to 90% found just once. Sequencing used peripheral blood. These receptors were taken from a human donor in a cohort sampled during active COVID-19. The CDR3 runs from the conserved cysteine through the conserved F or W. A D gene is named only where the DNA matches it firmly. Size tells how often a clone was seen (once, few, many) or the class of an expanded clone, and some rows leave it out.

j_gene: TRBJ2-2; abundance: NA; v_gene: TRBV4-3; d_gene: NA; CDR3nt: TGCGCCAGCAGCCAACCATCCACCGGGGAGCTGTTTTTT; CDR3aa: CASSQPSTGELFF
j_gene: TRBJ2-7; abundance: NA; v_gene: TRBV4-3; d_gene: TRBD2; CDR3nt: TGCGCCAGCAGCCTAAGCCTTGGGGGGGTTTACGAGCAGTACTTC; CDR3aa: CASSLSLGGVYEQYF
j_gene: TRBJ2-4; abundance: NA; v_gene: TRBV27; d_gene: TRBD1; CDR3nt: TGTGCCAGCAGTTCACAGGGGGCGAACATTCAGTACTTC; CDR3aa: CASSSQGANIQYF
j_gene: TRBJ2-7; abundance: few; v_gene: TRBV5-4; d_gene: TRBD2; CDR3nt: TGTGCCAGCAGCCGAAGCGGGAGCTCCTACGAGCAGTACTTC; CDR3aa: CASSRSGSSYEQYF
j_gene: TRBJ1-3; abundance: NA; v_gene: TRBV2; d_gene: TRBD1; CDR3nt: TGTGCCAGCAGATCGGACAGGCTCTCCTCTGGAAACACCATATATTTT; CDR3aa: CASRSDRLSSGNTIYF
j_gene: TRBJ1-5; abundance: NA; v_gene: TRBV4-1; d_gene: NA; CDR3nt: TGCGCCAGCAGCCAAACCGCCACCGGGCGGAGGCAGCCCCAGCATTTT; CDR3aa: CASSQTATGRRQPQHF
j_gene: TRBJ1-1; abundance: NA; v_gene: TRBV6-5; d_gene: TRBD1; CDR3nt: TGTGCCAGCAGCAATACAGGGGACACTGAAGCTTTCTTT; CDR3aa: CASSNTGDTEAFF
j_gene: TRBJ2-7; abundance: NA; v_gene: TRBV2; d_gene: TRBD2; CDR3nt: TGTGCCAGCGAAACAACTAGCGGGAGATACGAGCAGTACTTC; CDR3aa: CASETTSGRYEQYF
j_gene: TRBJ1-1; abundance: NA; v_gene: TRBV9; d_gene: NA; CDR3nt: TGTGCCAGCAGCCCGCGTACAGGGAGCACTGAAGCTTTCTTT; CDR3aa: CASSPRTGSTEAFF
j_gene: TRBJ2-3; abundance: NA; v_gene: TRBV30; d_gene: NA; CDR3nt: TGTGCCTGGATCGGGTCCGCGACAGGAGATACGCAGTATTTT; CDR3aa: CAWIGSATGDTQYF
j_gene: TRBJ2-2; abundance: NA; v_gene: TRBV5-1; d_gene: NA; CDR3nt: TGCGCCAGCAGCTTGGGATGGAGAACCGGGGAGCTGTTTTTT; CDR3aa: CASSLGWRTGELFF
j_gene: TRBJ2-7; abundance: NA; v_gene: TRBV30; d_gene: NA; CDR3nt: TGTGCCTGGAGTGCCGCAGGGCCCTACGAGCAGTACTTC; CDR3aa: CAWSAAGPYEQYF
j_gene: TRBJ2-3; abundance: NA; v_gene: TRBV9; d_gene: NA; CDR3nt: TGTGCCAGCAGCGTAGCTACTAGCTGGGCAGATACGCAGTATTTT; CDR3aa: CASSVATSWADTQYF
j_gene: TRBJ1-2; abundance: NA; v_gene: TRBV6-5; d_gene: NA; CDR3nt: TGTGCCAGCAGTATAAACAGAAAGGAAGGCTACACCTTC; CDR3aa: CASSINRKEGYTF
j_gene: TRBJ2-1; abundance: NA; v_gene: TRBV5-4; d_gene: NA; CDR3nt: TGTGCCAGCTCGAACGGACTCAGCTCCTACAATGAGCAGTTCTTC; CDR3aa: CASSNGLSSYNEQFF
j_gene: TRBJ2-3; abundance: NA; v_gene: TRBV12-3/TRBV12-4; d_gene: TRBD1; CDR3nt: TGTGCCAGCAGACGGACAGGGGTGGATACGCAGTATTTT; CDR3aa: CASRRTGVDTQYF
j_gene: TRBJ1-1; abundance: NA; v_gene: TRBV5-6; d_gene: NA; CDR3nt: TGTGCCAGCAGCTTTAAGGGGAACGGGGCTTTCTTT; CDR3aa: CASSFKGNGAFF
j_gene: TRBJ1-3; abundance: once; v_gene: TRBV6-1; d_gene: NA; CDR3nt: TGTGCCAGCAGTGGTTACAGGGTGCCGTTTAGCTCTGGAAACACCATATATTTT; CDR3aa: CASSGYRVPFSSGNTIYF
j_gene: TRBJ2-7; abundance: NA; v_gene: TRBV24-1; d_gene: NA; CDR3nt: TGTGCCACCCAGACTCGAGAGCAGTACTTC; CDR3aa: CATQTREQYF
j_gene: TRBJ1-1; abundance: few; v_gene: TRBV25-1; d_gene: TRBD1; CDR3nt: TGTGCCAGCGGGGGACAGGGAAGGACTGAAGCTTTCTTT; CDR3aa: CASGGQGRTEAFF
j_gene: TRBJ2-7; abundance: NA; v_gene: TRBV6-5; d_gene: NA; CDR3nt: TGTGCCAGCAGACGGCGACGGGACTCCTACGAGCAGTACTTC; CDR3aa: CASRRRRDSYEQYF
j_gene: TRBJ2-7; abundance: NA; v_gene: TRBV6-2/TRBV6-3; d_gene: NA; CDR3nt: TGTGCCAGCAGTGCCCAGGGTTCCGAGCAGTACTTC; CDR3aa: CASSAQGSEQYF
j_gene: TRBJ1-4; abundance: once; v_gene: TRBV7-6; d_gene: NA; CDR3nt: TGTGCCAGCAGCTTATTTCCAGGCTTTGCAACTAATGAAAAACTGTTTTTT; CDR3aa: CASSLFPGFATNEKLFF
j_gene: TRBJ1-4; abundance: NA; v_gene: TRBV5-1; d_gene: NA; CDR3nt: TGCGCCAGCAGGGAACTAGGGGGTGAAAAACTGTTTTTT; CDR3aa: CASRELGGEKLFF
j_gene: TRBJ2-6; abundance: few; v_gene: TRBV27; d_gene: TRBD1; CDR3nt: TGTGCCAGCAGTCCGGAACCCACAGGGGTAGGGGCCAACGTCCTGACTTTC; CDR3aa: CASSPEPTGVGANVLTF
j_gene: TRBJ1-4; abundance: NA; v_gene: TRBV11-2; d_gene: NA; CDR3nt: TGTGCCAGCAGCTTAGGCTATAATGAAAAACTGTTTTTT; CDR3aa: CASSLGYNEKLFF
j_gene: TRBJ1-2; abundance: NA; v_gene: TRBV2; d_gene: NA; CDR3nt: TGTGCCAGCAGTGAAAGGAGGGTGTGGGGCTACACCTTC; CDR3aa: CASSERRVWGYTF
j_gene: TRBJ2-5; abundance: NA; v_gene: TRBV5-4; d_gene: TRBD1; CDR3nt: TGTGCCAGCAGCGTGGACAGGGGTCAAAAGACCCAGTACTTC; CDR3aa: CASSVDRGQKTQYF
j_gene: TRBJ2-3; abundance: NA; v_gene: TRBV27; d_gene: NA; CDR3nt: TGTGCCAGCAGTTTATGGTCCGAACTAGGCACAGATACGCAGTATTTT; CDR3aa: CASSLWSELGTDTQYF
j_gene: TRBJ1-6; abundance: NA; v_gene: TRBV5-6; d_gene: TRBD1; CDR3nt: TGTGCCAGCAGCATAGACAGGGTTCATTCACCCCTCCACTTT; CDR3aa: CASSIDRVHSPLHF
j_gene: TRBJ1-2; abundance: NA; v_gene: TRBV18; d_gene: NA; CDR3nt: TGTGCCAGCTCACCTGTAGGGGATTCAGCCATCTACGGCTACACCTTC; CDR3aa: CASSPVGDSAIYGYTF
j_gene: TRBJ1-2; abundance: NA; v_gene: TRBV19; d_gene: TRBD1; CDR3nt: TGTGCCTTAGGGTCGGCAGGGGGTTACACCTTC; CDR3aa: CALGSAGGYTF
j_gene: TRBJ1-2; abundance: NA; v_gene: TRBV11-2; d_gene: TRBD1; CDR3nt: TGTGCCAGCAGCACCCTCCTAAGGACCGGACAGGGGGTATTATATGGCTACACCTTC; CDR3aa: CASSTLLRTGQGVLYGYTF
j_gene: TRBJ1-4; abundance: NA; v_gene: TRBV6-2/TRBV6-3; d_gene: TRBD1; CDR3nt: TGTGCCAGCAGTCGACAGGGATCAACTAATGAAAAACTGTTTTTT; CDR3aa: CASSRQGSTNEKLFF
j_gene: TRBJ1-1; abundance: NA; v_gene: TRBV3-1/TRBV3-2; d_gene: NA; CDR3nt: TGTGCCAGCAGCCGAGCTACTGAAGCTTTCTTT; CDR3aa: CASSRATEAFF